These 32 T cell receptor beta chains share one sample of origin, sequenced in a study of OX40 agonist ivuxolimab in advanced cancers. Generated by immunoSEQ multiplex PCR, the TCRdb table keeps only in-frame clones and is missing some. The sample records roughly 27,000 clones, about 86% being singletons. The specimen was CD4+ or CD8+ T cells sorted from blood, collected in a trial of the OX40 agonist ivuxolimab. These receptor sequences come from an adult with an advanced solid tumor such as melanoma, head and neck, liver or kidney cancer.

This clone was observed a single time. This chain joins TRBV6-1 and TRBJ2-2, with 11 bases identical to TRBD2. The V gene's germline CDR1 is MNHNS and CDR2 SASEGT. With V trimmed by 1 base and J by 6 bases, 1 base remained unmatched. This CDR3 has 15 residues. The CDR3 DNA sequence: TGTGCCAGCAGTGAAGAACTAGCGGGAGCCGGGGAGCTGTTTTTT. It is translated as CASSEELAGAGELFF.

The chain has TRBV6-5 and TRBJ2-7; D is ambiguous. V lost 0 bases and J 7 bases, leaving 10 bases between the germline ends. The CDR3 is 13 amino acids. The germline V gene encodes CDR1 MNHEY and CDR2 SVGAGI. CDR3 nucleotide sequence: TGTGCCAGCAGTTACTCGATCAACTGGGAGCAGTACTTC. Its protein is CASSYSINWEQYF.

The gene calls are TRBV7-9 and TRBJ2-7; a possible D gene is TRBD1 (5 bases). V lost 6 bases and J 3 bases, leaving 12 bases between the germline ends. The CDR3 is made up of 13 amino acids. Germline V gives CDR1 SEHNR, CDR2 FQNEAQ (reference sequence). CDR3 nucleotides: TGTGCCAGCAGTTCCCGGACAAGCTACGAGCAGTACTTC. Amino acids: CASSSRTSYEQYF.

The chain employs TRBV7-2 and TRBJ2-7, with 8 bases fitting TRBD2. The CDR3 has 13 residues. The germline CDR1 and CDR2 sequences are SGHTA and FQGNSA. After removal of 3 bases from V and 3 bases from J, the junction contained 1 base not matched to a gene. In DNA form, the CDR3 reads TGTGCCAGCAGCTTGGGACTAGGCTACGAGCAGTACTTC. It encodes CASSLGLGYEQYF.

The rearrangement uses TRBV14 and TRBJ2-1; 9 nucleotides match TRBD2. Trimming at V came to 0 bases and at J to 4 bases, leaving 4 bases not matched to a gene. Germline lookup yields CDR1 SGHDN and CDR2 FVKESK. The CDR3 loop spans 16 amino acids. The CDR3 DNA is TGTGCCAGCAGCCAAGATTTGGGACTAGCTTACAATGAGCAGTTCTTC. Translation gives CASSQDLGLAYNEQFF.

This rearrangement joins TRBV10-2 to TRBJ1-6; the D gene is possibly TRBD1 (5 bases). Germline V gene sequence: CDR1 WSHSY, CDR2 SAAADI. With 6 bases removed from V and 7 bases from J, the gap between germline ends came to 19 bases. The CDR3 covers 16 residues. The CDR3 is CASSPSAGVRNSPLHF. Here the CDR3 DNA reads TGCGCCAGCAGCCCATCGGCGGGGGTTAGGAATTCACCCCTCCACTTT.

In its sample, this clone was seen once. DNA for the CDR3: TGCGCCAGCAGCCAAGAGGTGGCCTGGGGGGTGGAGGGCTACACCTTC. Protein sequence: CASSQEVAWGVEGYTF. The rearrangement joins TRBV4-1 to TRBJ1-2; D might be TRBD1 (5 bases). Looked up from germline, CDR1 is MGHRA and CDR2 is YSYEKL. Trimming took off 0 bases at V and 8 bases at J, with 19 bases between the two ends. CDR3 length equals 16 residues.

The V gene is TRBV27, the J gene TRBJ1-1; no clear D. V was trimmed by 5 bases and J by 5 bases, leaving 15 bases between them. CDR1 and CDR2 (germline): MNHEY, SMNVEV (reference sequence). CDR3 length: 14 amino acids. CDR3 nucleotides: TGTGCCAGCAGTACCGGACGAGCCCGGACTGAAGCTTTCTTT. Protein sequence: CASSTGRARTEAFF.

A few counts support this clone. The chain couples TRBV21-1 to TRBJ2-7. TRBV21-1 is marked as a pseudogene. The CDR3 covers 21 residues. CDR3 coding DNA: TGTGCCAGCAGCGGACACGAAAGGGACGTATCCCCTATTCGCCTCTCCTACGAGCAGTACTTC. It is translated as CASSGHERDVSPIRLSYEQYF.

V and J are TRBV28 and TRBJ1-2, with a tentative D call TRBD1 (5 bases). V was cut by 7 bases and J by 8 bases, with 26 bases left in between. From germline, CDR1 is MDHEN and CDR2 SYDVKM. The CDR3 is 16 amino acids. DNA of the CDR3: TGTGCCAGCAATGTTGAAGGGGCTCCCGTCTTGGGAGGCTACACCTTC. This sequence encodes CASNVEGAPVLGGYTF.

V is TRBV11-2 and J is TRBJ1-1, with D possibly matching TRBD1 (5 bases). The CDR3 spans 14 residues. Germline V gives CDR1 SGHAT, CDR2 FQNNGV. Trimming shortened V by 6 bases and J by 1 base, and 12 bases separated the two germline ends. DNA for the CDR3: TGTGCCAGCAGACCAACTGGGGGGAACACTGAAGCTTTCTTT. Its protein is CASRPTGGNTEAFF.

The chain combines TRBV9 with TRBJ2-5, with D perhaps TRBD1 or TRBD2 (6 bases each). There are 15 residues in the CDR3. Germline CDR1 is SGDLS and CDR2 is YYNGEE. V was pared by 0 bases and J by 2 bases, with 11 bases between. DNA for the CDR3: TGTGCCAGCAGCGTAGGGGGGGCCCTTCAAGAGACCCAGTACTTC. It encodes CASSVGGALQETQYF.

The chain combines TRBV6-1 with TRBJ2-7; 9 nucleotides agree with TRBD1. V shed 6 bases and J 3 bases; nucleotides not matched to a gene: 9. The CDR3 spans 15 residues. Germline assignment: CDR1 MNHNS and CDR2 SASEGT. The CDR3 nucleotides are TGTGCCAGCAGGTCCCCGGGACAGGGCCTCTACGAGCAGTACTTC. This translates into CASRSPGQGLYEQYF.

The chain employs TRBV6-5 and TRBJ2-7; D gene ambiguous. Germline V gene lookup returns CDR1 MNHEY and CDR2 SVGAGI. Trimming pared 4 bases from V and 7 bases from J, leaving 17 bases between. This CDR3 has 14 residues. CDR3 bases: TGTGCCAGCAGTTCTCAGACTGATTCGAGGGAGCAGTACTTC. It encodes CASSSQTDSREQYF.

This clone occurred once. In nucleotides, the CDR3 is TGTGCCAGGAGCGGAACTGGACTCAATGAGCAGTTCTTC. Amino acids: CARSGTGLNEQFF. The chain is built from TRBV27 and TRBJ2-1; a weak D match, TRBD2 (5 bases). The CDR3 extends over 13 amino acids. With 9 bases removed from V and 6 bases from J, the gap between germline ends came to 15 bases. In germline, CDR1 is MNHEY, CDR2 SMNVEV (reference sequence).

V usage is TRBV6-6 and J usage is TRBJ2-3; the D gene is possibly TRBD2 (5 bases). CDR1 MNHNY and CDR2 SVGAGI come from the germline V gene (reference sequence). The CDR3 spans 15 residues. The V and J ends lost 6 bases and 3 bases respectively, with 16 bases between them. The CDR3 sequence: CASRGSGFSTDTQYF. CDR3 DNA: TGTGCCAGCAGGGGTTCGGGGTTTTCAACAGATACGCAGTATTTT.

J is TRBJ2-7 and V is TRBV27, with D possibly matching TRBD1 (5 bases). The CDR3 is 13 amino acids. In germline, CDR1 is MNHEY, CDR2 SMNVEV (reference sequence). Trimming left V 5 bases short and J 6 bases short, with 14 bases between. For the CDR3, the DNA is TGTGCCAGCAGTGCTAACCTCAGGGTCGAGCAGTACTTC. It encodes CASSANLRVEQYF.

J is TRBJ2-7 and V is TRBV7-9; D perhaps matches TRBD1 (6 bases). Germline CDR1 and CDR2: SEHNR and FQNEAQ (reference sequence). V shed 4 bases and J shed 5 bases, with 18 bases lying between them. The CDR3 runs 15 residues. The CDR3 DNA is TGTGCCAGCAGCTCGGCCGAGGGAAAGGGGGACGAGCAGTACTTC. This gives the protein CASSSAEGKGDEQYF.

This chain connects TRBV7-9 to TRBJ2-1; 7 bases are a match to TRBD2. This CDR3 has 15 amino acids. The germline V gene encodes CDR1 SEHNR and CDR2 FQNEAQ (reference sequence). The V segment lost 3 bases and the J segment 8 bases; nucleotides outside the gene matches: 10. CDR3 DNA sequence: TGTGCCAGCAGCTTGCGGGAGCGGCAATTATATGAGCAGTTCTTC. Translated: CASSLRERQLYEQFF.

As DNA, the CDR3 is TGTGCCAGTAGCCGAAGGACAGAATTAGGGGATACGCAGTATTTT. Residues: CASSRRTELGDTQYF. This chain uses TRBV19 with TRBJ2-3, with D possibly being TRBD1 (6 bases). Deletions cut 6 bases from V and 6 bases from J, with 19 bases between. The CDR3 contains 15 residues. Germline loops: CDR1 LNHDA, CDR2 SQIVND (reference sequence).

The chain employs TRBV19 and TRBJ2-1; D is unresolved. Trimming took 6 bases from V and 8 from J, leaving 8 bases between them. This CDR3 has 11 amino acids. In germline, CDR1 is LNHDA, CDR2 SQIVND (reference sequence). CDR3 region: CASRSGYEQFF. CDR3 in DNA: TGTGCCAGTAGATCTGGGTATGAGCAGTTCTTC.

J is TRBJ1-2 and V is TRBV29-1; possible D gene TRBD1, 5 bases. Germline V gives CDR1 SQVTM, CDR2 ANQGSEA. Trimming removed 2 bases at V and 6 bases at J, with 13 bases between. CDR3 length equals 13 residues. CDR3 amino acids: CSVEQGNNDGYTF. Written as DNA, the CDR3 is TGCAGCGTTGAACAGGGTAACAACGATGGCTACACCTTC.

In its sample, this clone was seen a few times. The J gene is TRBJ2-1, the V gene TRBV28, with 9 bases identical to TRBD2. Trimming cost V 3 bases and J 3 bases; bases outside gene matches: 12. Looked up from germline, CDR1 is MDHEN and CDR2 is SYDVKM. The CDR3 is 18 amino acids. Written as DNA, the CDR3 is TGTGCCAGCAGTTTTCAGGCGGATAGCGGGAGTGTCTACAATGAGCAGTTCTTC. Its protein product is CASSFQADSGSVYNEQFF.

The chain joins TRBV13 to TRBJ2-1; D is possibly TRBD1 or TRBD2 (5 bases each). V was cut by 3 bases and J by 0 bases, with 18 bases left in between. Germline CDR1 reads PRHDT; CDR2 reads FYEKMQ (reference sequence). The CDR3 length is 18 residues. CDR3 residues: CASSLGPRGESSYNEQFF. In DNA form, the CDR3 reads TGTGCCAGCAGCTTGGGACCCCGGGGTGAAAGCTCCTACAATGAGCAGTTCTTC.

This clone came up a few times. The chain employs TRBV30 and TRBJ2-5; 8 positions agree with TRBD1. Germline assignment: CDR1 GTSNPN and CDR2 SVGIG (reference sequence). The CDR3 runs 14 residues. V lost 5 bases and J lost 5; bases outside the gene matches: 10. The CDR3 coding sequence is TGTGCCTGGGCTGGACAGGGCGGTGTTGAGACCCAGTACTTC. It is translated as CAWAGQGGVETQYF.

A single count supports this clone. The DNA for the CDR3 is TGTGCCAGCAGCTTCTCTGCGGGAGTGGGCCAAGAGACCCAGTACTTC. The encoded protein is CASSFSAGVGQETQYF. The chain couples TRBV9 to TRBJ2-5; TRBD2 matches 7 bases. J lost 1 base, V lost 4 bases, and 10 bases had no gene match. Germline CDR1 SGDLS, CDR2 YYNGEE. The CDR3 spans 16 residues.

This clone showed up just a few times. The chain recombines TRBV13 with TRBJ2-7; D is undetermined. Germline V CDR1 and CDR2: PRHDT, FYEKMQ (reference sequence). The V end lost 5 bases, the J end lost 3 bases, and 11 bases lay between the germline ends. This CDR3 spans 13 amino acids. CDR3 DNA sequence: TGTGCCAGCAGCCCCGGGTCCCGCTACGAGCAGTACTTC. Residues: CASSPGSRYEQYF.

The chain links TRBV7-9 to TRBJ2-7; 7 nucleotides match TRBD2. The CDR3 runs to 17 residues. Germline V gene data show CDR1 as SEHNR and CDR2 as FQNEAQ (reference sequence). With 5 bases clipped from V and 5 bases from J, the junction kept 18 bases outside the gene matches. CDR3 in DNA: TGTGCCAGCAGCGGCCACACAAGGAATAGCGGGTCCCACGAGCAGTACTTC. This encodes CASSGHTRNSGSHEQYF.

The chain recombines TRBV5-8 with TRBJ1-1; D is unresolved. This CDR3 has 14 amino acids. Looked up from germline, CDR1 is SGHTS and CDR2 is YDEGEE. Trimming shortened V by 5 bases and J by 0 bases, and 11 bases separated the two germline ends. CDR3: CASSPYRLNTEAFF. CDR3 DNA: TGTGCCAGCAGTCCCTATCGCTTGAACACTGAAGCTTTCTTT.

J is TRBJ2-7 and V is TRBV14; no reliable D call. Germline lookup yields CDR1 SGHDN and CDR2 FVKESK. The germline V and J ends were trimmed by 3 bases and 0 bases, with 9 bases remaining between them. The CDR3 is 14 residues long. CDR3 sequence reads: CASSHPKSSYEQYF. The CDR3 DNA follows: TGTGCCAGCAGCCACCCAAAGAGCTCCTACGAGCAGTACTTC.

The V call is TRBV9, the J call TRBJ2-4; D is unclear. Germline lookup yields CDR1 SGDLS and CDR2 YYNGEE. CDR3 length: 14 amino acids. V dropped 6 bases and J dropped 4 bases, with 14 bases sitting between them. The CDR3 region has the DNA TGTGCCAGCAACAGTTGGGGTGATAAAAACATTCAGTACTTC. Translation gives CASNSWGDKNIQYF.

The chain links TRBV7-8 to TRBJ2-7, with D possibly matching TRBD2 (5 bases). Germline CDR1 reads SGHVS; CDR2 reads FQNEAQ. Deletions cut 1 base from V and 5 bases from J, with 12 bases between. The CDR3 has 14 amino acids. The CDR3 nucleotides are TGTGCCAGCAGCTTAGATCTTCAAGCGGACGAGCAGTACTTC. This encodes CASSLDLQADEQYF.